A single sample gave rise to the 30 T cell receptor beta chains below, sequenced in a study of blood T cell repertoires in COVID-19. Libraries were prepared by immunoSEQ multiplex PCR; TCRdb keeps only in-frame clonotypes and omits some of them. The sample carries a few hundred thousand clones, 90% recorded once. The sequenced sample was PBMCs or T cells enriched from blood (not recorded which). Source of these receptors: a man younger than 35 who had recovered from COVID-19.

The gene calls are TRBV30 and TRBJ1-4; TRBD1 is a possible D gene (5 bases). CDR3 length: 14 residues. Germline V gene lookup returns CDR1 GTSNPN and CDR2 SVGIG (reference sequence). Trimming shortened V by 4 bases and J by 8 bases, and 17 bases separated the two germline ends. The DNA of the CDR3 is TGTGCCTGGACCCAGCCGACACAGGACGAAAAACTGTTTTTT. This gives the protein CAWTQPTQDEKLFF.

This chain connects TRBV13 to TRBJ1-2, with D possibly matching TRBD1 (5 bases). This CDR3 has 15 amino acids. Germline CDR1 reads PRHDT; CDR2 reads FYEKMQ (reference sequence). The V end lost 6 bases, the J end lost 11 bases, and 25 bases lay between the germline ends. CDR3 in amino acids: CASSYAGTPGGGYTF. For the CDR3, the DNA is TGTGCCAGCAGTTATGCCGGGACGCCCGGGGGAGGATACACCTTC.

CDR3 DNA sequence: TGCGCCAGCAGCTCCGAGACTAGCGGGAGCAAGTTCTTC. Translation gives CASSSETSGSKFF. The chain recombines TRBV5-1 with TRBJ2-1, with 12 bases identical to TRBD2. The germline V gene has CDR1 SGHRS and CDR2 YFSETQ. The CDR3 runs 13 residues. J lost 14 bases, V lost 3 bases, and 6 bases had no gene match.

J is TRBJ2-5 and V is TRBV2; 11 nucleotides line up with TRBD2. This CDR3 is 14 amino acids long. J lost 10 bases, V lost 2 bases, and 6 bases had no gene match. CDR1 is SNHLY and CDR2 is FYNNEI in the germline V gene. DNA for the CDR3: TGTGCCAGCAGTGAATTGACTAGCGGGGCGGGCCAGTACTTC. Translation gives CASSELTSGAGQYF.

V is TRBV18 and J is TRBJ1-5; unclear D gene. This CDR3 has 14 residues. Trimming stripped 1 base from V and 5 bases from J, with 9 bases between. Per germline, CDR1 KGHSH and CDR2 LQKENI. The CDR3 DNA follows: TGTGCCAGCTCACCACTTAATTTAGATCAGCCCCAGCATTTT. Translated: CASSPLNLDQPQHF.

The chain combines TRBV6-5 with TRBJ1-3; the D gene is possibly TRBD1 (6 bases). This CDR3 contains 13 residues. Trimming took 6 bases from V and 4 from J, leaving 10 bases between them. Germline V gene lookup returns CDR1 MNHEY and CDR2 SVGAGI. The CDR3 is CASRSDRGNTIYF. The CDR3 DNA is TGTGCCAGCAGGTCGGACAGAGGAAACACCATATATTTT.

The CDR3 DNA reads as TGTGCCAGCAGCTTAGTTACCAGCGCCCTGAGGGGCTACACCTTC. Protein: CASSLVTSALRGYTF. This chain links TRBV7-8 with TRBJ1-2; D gene uncertain. Germline lookup yields CDR1 SGHVS and CDR2 FQNEAQ. Trimming removed 1 base at V and 8 bases at J, with 17 bases between. This CDR3 contains 15 residues.

The chain carries TRBV2 and TRBJ1-1, with TRBD1 as a possible D gene (5 bases). Germline assignment: CDR1 SNHLY and CDR2 FYNNEI. This CDR3 has 15 amino acids. Between the trimmed V and J ends, which lost 4 bases and 0 bases, there was a span of 12 bases. In DNA, the CDR3 is TGTGCCAGCAGTGTAGATCAGGGAATGAACACTGAAGCTTTCTTT. The encoded protein is CASSVDQGMNTEAFF.

V gene TRBV11-3 combines with J gene TRBJ2-7; 10 bases align to TRBD2. J was trimmed by 6 bases and V by 8 bases; bases with no gene match: 7. CDR3 length: 13 amino acids. Germline V gives CDR1 SGHNT, CDR2 YENEEA. CDR3 protein: CASAGTSVTEQYF. CDR3 nucleotides: TGTGCCAGCGCCGGGACTAGCGTCACCGAGCAGTACTTC. The full variable domain, completed using reference TRBV11-3 and TRBJ2-7, is EAGVVQSPRYKIIEKKQPVAFWCNPISGHNTLYWYLQNLGQGPELLIRYENEEAVDDSQLPKDRFSAERLKGVDSTLKIQPAELGDSAVYLCASAGTSVTEQYFGPGTRLTVT.

This chain uses TRBV19 with TRBJ1-5; 10 bases map to TRBD1. The CDR3 loop spans 16 amino acids. The ends lost 4 bases at V and 2 bases at J; junction bases unmatched: 5. Germline-derived CDR1 and CDR2 are LNHDA and SQIVND (reference sequence). CDR3 in amino acids: CASSKGTGAGNQPQHF. CDR3 DNA: TGTGCCAGTAGTAAGGGGACAGGGGCGGGCAATCAGCCCCAGCATTTT.

This chain uses TRBV5-6 with TRBJ1-3; D unclear. Germline values: CDR1 SGHDT, CDR2 YYEEEE. Trimming removed 4 bases at V and 4 bases at J, with 15 bases between. This CDR3 spans 15 amino acids. The DNA of the CDR3 is TGTGCCAGCAGCGTTCCCCCTCCGGGAGGAAACACCATATATTTT. This sequence encodes CASSVPPPGGNTIYF.

V usage is TRBV2 and J usage is TRBJ1-1, with 9 bases fitting TRBD1. Germline V gene lookup returns CDR1 SNHLY and CDR2 FYNNEI. The ends lost 4 bases at V and 10 bases at J; junction bases unmatched: 1. The CDR3 is made up of 11 amino acids. CDR3 DNA: TGTGCCAGCAGTGGACAGGGGGGAGCTTTCTTT. This gives the protein CASSGQGGAFF.

The rearrangement joins TRBV5-6 to TRBJ2-1, with 7 positions matching TRBD2. This CDR3 has 16 residues. Germline V gives CDR1 SGHDT, CDR2 YYEEEE. V trimming: 0 bases; J trimming: 2 bases; junction bases outside the gene matches: 5. The CDR3 spells CASSLGAGLTYNEQFF. CDR3 coding DNA: TGTGCCAGCAGCTTGGGAGCGGGACTAACCTACAATGAGCAGTTCTTC.

The V and J genes are TRBV6-2 or TRBV6-3 and TRBJ1-3; D is undetermined. Between the trimmed V and J ends, which lost 6 bases and 4 bases, there was a span of 10 bases. CDR3 length: 13 residues. Germline CDR1 is MNHEY and CDR2 is SVGEGT. CDR3 DNA sequence: TGTGCCAGCAGCGACCGGAGAGGAAACACCATATATTTT. Protein: CASSDRRGNTIYF.

Many counts were recorded for this clone. The V and J genes are TRBV27 and TRBJ1-2; no clear D. The CDR3 has 13 residues. CDR1 and CDR2 from the germline V gene are MNHEY and SMNVEV (reference sequence). V dropped 6 bases and J dropped 4 bases, with 12 bases sitting between them. CDR3 coding DNA: TGTGCCAGCAGGCCGCGGGCCGCCTATGGCTACACCTTC. This encodes CASRPRAAYGYTF.

The J gene is TRBJ2-5, the V gene TRBV5-4; 11 bases fit TRBD1. CDR3 length: 16 amino acids. The junction had 8 bases not matched to a gene; V was cut back by 4 bases and J by 3 bases. Per germline, CDR1 SGHNT and CDR2 YYREEE (reference sequence). The CDR3 loop is CASSPGQGAGEETQYF. CDR3 coding DNA: TGTGCCAGCAGCCCTGGACAGGGGGCGGGCGAAGAGACCCAGTACTTC. Supplemented by reference TRBV5-4 and TRBJ2-5, the full variable domain reads ETGVTQSPTHLIKTRGQQVTLRCSSQSGHNTVSWYQQALGQGPQFIFQYYREEENGRGNFPPRFSGLQFPNYSSELNVNALELDDSALYLCASSPGQGAGEETQYFGPGTRLLVL.

The J gene is TRBJ2-5, the V gene TRBV28; TRBD2 agrees at 8 bases. The CDR3 is 17 residues long. Unmatched junction bases numbered 11, after V lost 5 bases and J lost 0 bases. Germline V gene sequence: CDR1 MDHEN, CDR2 SYDVKM. The CDR3 here is CASSQREGSLYQETQYF. CDR3 coding DNA: TGTGCCAGCAGTCAACGGGAGGGGAGCTTGTACCAAGAGACCCAGTACTTC.

This sequence joins TRBV28 and TRBJ2-2; D might be TRBD2 (5 bases). CDR1 and CDR2 from the germline V gene are MDHEN and SYDVKM. CDR3 length equals 14 residues. V shed 2 bases and J shed 2 bases, with 6 bases lying between them. The CDR3 DNA sequence: TGTGCCAGCAGTTTAGGGAGAAACACCGGGGAGCTGTTTTTT. Translation gives CASSLGRNTGELFF.

This chain links TRBV6-5 with TRBJ1-1; perhaps TRBD1 as D (6 bases). CDR3 length: 16 residues. CDR1 and CDR2 (germline): MNHEY, SVGAGI. Trimming took 2 bases from V and 6 from J, leaving 19 bases between them. CDR3 region: CASSYRGQGWASEAFF. CDR3 bases: TGTGCCAGCAGTTACCGAGGCCAGGGGTGGGCATCTGAAGCTTTCTTT.

This chain joins TRBV5-4 and TRBJ1-1; maybe TRBD1 (5 bases). V dropped 0 bases and J dropped 5 bases, with 17 bases sitting between them. The germline V gene has CDR1 SGHNT and CDR2 YYREEE (reference sequence). The CDR3 totals 16 residues. The chain's CDR3 is CASSLDAGKGRTEAFF. The CDR3, as DNA: TGTGCCAGCAGCTTGGATGCGGGGAAGGGACGTACTGAAGCTTTCTTT.

The chain employs TRBV5-1 and TRBJ2-3; D perhaps matches TRBD1 (5 bases). The CDR3 runs to 15 residues. Germline V gives CDR1 SGHRS, CDR2 YFSETQ. V was pared by 1 base and J by 2 bases, with 11 bases between. The CDR3 is CASSLMGPATDTQYF. CDR3 DNA sequence: TGCGCCAGCAGCTTGATGGGGCCCGCCACAGATACGCAGTATTTT. The variable domain in full, completed from reference TRBV5-1 and TRBJ2-3, reads KAGVTQTPRYLIKTRGQQVTLSCSPISGHRSVSWYQQTPGQGLQFLFEYFSETQRNKGNFPGRFSGRQFSNSRSEMNVSTLELGDSALYLCASSLMGPATDTQYFGPGTRLTVL.

This sequence joins TRBV28 and TRBJ2-7, with TRBD1 matching over 8 bases. Trimming took 3 bases from V and 3 from J; bases not matched to a gene: 7. The CDR3 totals 15 residues. Germline V gene sequence: CDR1 MDHEN, CDR2 SYDVKM. The CDR3 bases are TGTGCCAGCAGTTTTATGGACAGGGAGTACTACGAGCAGTACTTC. This translates into CASSFMDREYYEQYF.

V gene TRBV19 combines with J gene TRBJ1-5, with D possibly TRBD1 on 5 matching bases. The CDR3 covers 15 residues. Germline lookup yields CDR1 LNHDA and CDR2 SQIVND (reference sequence). Trimming took off 8 bases at V and 0 bases at J, with 14 bases between the two ends. CDR3 in DNA: TGTGCCAGTGGGTTACAGGAGTATAGCAATCAGCCCCAGCATTTT. Protein sequence: CASGLQEYSNQPQHF.

This clone was observed once. CDR3 bases: TGCGCCAGCAGCTTGTCAGGGTTGAGCAATCAGCCCCAGCATTTT. This gives the protein CASSLSGLSNQPQHF. The rearrangement uses TRBV5-1 and TRBJ1-5; maybe TRBD1 (5 bases). Deletions cut 1 base from V and 1 base from J, with 9 bases between. This CDR3 contains 15 residues. The V gene's germline CDR1 is SGHRS and CDR2 YFSETQ. Based on the CDR3 plus reference TRBV5-1 and TRBJ1-5, the full variable domain is KAGVTQTPRYLIKTRGQQVTLSCSPISGHRSVSWYQQTPGQGLQFLFEYFSETQRNKGNFPGRFSGRQFSNSRSEMNVSTLELGDSALYLCASSLSGLSNQPQHFGDGTRLSIL.

The chain couples TRBV3-1 (or the pseudogene TRBV3-2) to TRBJ2-6; D possibly corresponds to TRBD2 (6 bases). The V and J ends lost 3 bases and 0 bases respectively, with 15 bases between them. The CDR3 length is 18 residues. Germline V gene sequence: CDR1 LGHDT, CDR2 YNNKEL (reference sequence). The CDR3 region is CASSQGFSGDSGANVLTF. The CDR3 DNA reads as TGTGCCAGCAGCCAGGGTTTTTCGGGAGACTCTGGGGCCAACGTCCTGACTTTC.

This chain joins TRBV29-1 and TRBJ1-1, with 11 bases matching TRBD1. V was pared by 6 bases and J by 7 bases, with 7 bases of the junction left unmatched. This CDR3 has 13 residues. Germline V gene lookup returns CDR1 SQVTM and CDR2 ANQGSEA. This CDR3 is CSVGTGGLGEAFF. Here the CDR3 DNA reads TGCAGCGTGGGGACAGGGGGTTTAGGTGAAGCTTTCTTT.

The chain carries TRBV13 and TRBJ2-1, with TRBD2 matching over 7 bases. The germline V gene has CDR1 PRHDT and CDR2 FYEKMQ (reference sequence). The CDR3 length is 15 residues. V shed 3 bases, J shed 3 bases, and the junction held 5 bases outside the gene matches. The CDR3 protein is CASSLGGARYNEQFF. The CDR3 DNA follows: TGTGCCAGCAGCTTGGGAGGGGCCCGCTACAATGAGCAGTTCTTC.

The chain carries TRBV7-9 and TRBJ1-1; weak D call: TRBD1 (5 bases). Per the germline V gene, CDR1 is SEHNR and CDR2 is FQNEAQ (reference sequence). V was clipped by 4 bases and J by 1 base, with 13 bases between them. CDR3 length: 15 amino acids. The CDR3 here is CASSSPGQANTEAFF. The CDR3, as DNA: TGTGCCAGCAGCTCCCCTGGACAAGCGAACACTGAAGCTTTCTTT.

This clone appeared a single time. The chain couples TRBV9 to TRBJ2-7, with D possibly matching TRBD2 (6 bases). Germline CDR1 SGDLS, CDR2 YYNGEE. CDR3 length: 14 residues. Between the trimmed V and J ends, which lost 1 base and 6 bases, there was a span of 14 bases. The CDR3 DNA reads TGTGCCAGCAGCGTAAGGTGGGGAGGTACCGAGCAGTACTTC. It encodes CASSVRWGGTEQYF.

J is TRBJ2-7 and V is TRBV2; TRBD1 is a possible D gene (6 bases). With 7 bases removed from V and 3 bases from J, the gap between germline ends came to 19 bases. The CDR3 loop spans 15 amino acids. Germline V CDR1 and CDR2: SNHLY, FYNNEI. This CDR3 is CASKLGRDTFYEQYF. CDR3 DNA sequence: TGTGCCAGCAAGCTGGGCCGGGACACTTTCTACGAGCAGTACTTC.